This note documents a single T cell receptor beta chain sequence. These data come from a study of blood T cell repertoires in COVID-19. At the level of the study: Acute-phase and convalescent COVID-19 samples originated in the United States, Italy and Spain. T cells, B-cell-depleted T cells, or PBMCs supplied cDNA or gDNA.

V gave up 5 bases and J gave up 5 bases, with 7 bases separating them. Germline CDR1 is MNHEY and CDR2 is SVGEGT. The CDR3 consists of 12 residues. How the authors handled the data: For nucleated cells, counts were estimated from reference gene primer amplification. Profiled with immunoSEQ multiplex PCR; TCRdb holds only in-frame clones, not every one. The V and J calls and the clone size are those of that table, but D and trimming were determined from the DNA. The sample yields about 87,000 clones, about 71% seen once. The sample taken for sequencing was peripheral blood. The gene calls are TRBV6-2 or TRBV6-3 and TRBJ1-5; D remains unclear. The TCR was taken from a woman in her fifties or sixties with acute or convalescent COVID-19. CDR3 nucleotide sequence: TGTGCCAGCAGTAAAACAGATCAGCCCCAGCATTTT. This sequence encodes CASSKTDQPQHF.